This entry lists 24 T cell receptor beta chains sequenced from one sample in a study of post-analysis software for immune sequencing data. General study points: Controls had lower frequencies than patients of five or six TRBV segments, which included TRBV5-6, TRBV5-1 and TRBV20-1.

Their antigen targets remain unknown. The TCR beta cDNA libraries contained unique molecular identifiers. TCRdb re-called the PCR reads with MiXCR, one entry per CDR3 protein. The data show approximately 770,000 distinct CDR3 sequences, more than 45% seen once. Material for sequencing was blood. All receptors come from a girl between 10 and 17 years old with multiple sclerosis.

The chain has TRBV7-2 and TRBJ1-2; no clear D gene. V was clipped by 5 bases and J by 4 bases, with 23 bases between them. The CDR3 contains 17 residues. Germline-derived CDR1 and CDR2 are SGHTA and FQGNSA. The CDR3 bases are TGTGCCAGCAGCCCTTTGATATCCGGGTTAGGCCTCTATGGCTACACCTTC. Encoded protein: CASSPLISGLGLYGYTF.

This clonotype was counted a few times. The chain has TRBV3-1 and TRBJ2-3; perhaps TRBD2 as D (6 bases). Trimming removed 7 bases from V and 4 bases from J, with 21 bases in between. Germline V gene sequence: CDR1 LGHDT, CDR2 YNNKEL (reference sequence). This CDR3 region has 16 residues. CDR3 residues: CASTFGRDLPPDTQYF. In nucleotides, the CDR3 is TGTGCCAGCACGTTCGGGCGGGACCTCCCTCCAGATACGCAGTATTTT.

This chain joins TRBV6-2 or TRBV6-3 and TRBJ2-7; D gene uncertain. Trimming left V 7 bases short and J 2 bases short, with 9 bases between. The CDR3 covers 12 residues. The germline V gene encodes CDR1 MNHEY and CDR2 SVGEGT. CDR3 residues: CASTGSTYEQYF. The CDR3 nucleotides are TGTGCCAGCACCGGCTCCACCTACGAGCAGTACTTC.

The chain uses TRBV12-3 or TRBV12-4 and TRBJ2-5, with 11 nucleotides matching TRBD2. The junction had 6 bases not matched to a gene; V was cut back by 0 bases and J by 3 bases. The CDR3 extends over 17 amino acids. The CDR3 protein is CASSLAPSGRSKETQYF. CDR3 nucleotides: TGTGCCAGCAGTTTAGCGCCTAGCGGGAGGTCCAAAGAGACCCAGTACTTC.

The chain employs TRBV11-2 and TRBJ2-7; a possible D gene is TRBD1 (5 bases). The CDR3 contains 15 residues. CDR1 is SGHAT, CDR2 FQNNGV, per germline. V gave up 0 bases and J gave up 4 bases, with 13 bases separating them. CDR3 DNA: TGTGCCAGCAGCTTAGATCCCCAGGACAAGTACGAGCAGTACTTC. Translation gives CASSLDPQDKYEQYF. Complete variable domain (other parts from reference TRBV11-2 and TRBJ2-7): EAGVAQSPRYKIIEKRQSVAFWCNPISGHATLYWYQQILGQGPKLLIQFQNNGVVDDSQLPKDRFSAERLKGVDSTLKIQPAKLEDSAVYLCASSLDPQDKYEQYFGPGTRLTVT.

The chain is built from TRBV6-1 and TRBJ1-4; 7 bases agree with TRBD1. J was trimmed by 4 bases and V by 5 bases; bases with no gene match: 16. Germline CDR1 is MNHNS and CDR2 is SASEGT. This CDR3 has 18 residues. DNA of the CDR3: TGTGCCAGCAGTACCCACCCTGCGGGACAGAAAATTAATGAAAAACTGTTTTTT. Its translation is CASSTHPAGQKINEKLFF.

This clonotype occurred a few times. CDR3 DNA: TGCAGCGTTGAAGGGAGCGGGAGCTCCTACGAGCAGTACTTC. The encoded protein is CSVEGSGSSYEQYF. V and J are TRBV29-1 and TRBJ2-7, with 8 bases aligning to TRBD2. Germline CDR1 SQVTM, CDR2 ANQGSEA. The CDR3 is made up of 14 amino acids. The V and J ends lost 1 base and 0 bases, in that order; junction bases with no gene match: 2.

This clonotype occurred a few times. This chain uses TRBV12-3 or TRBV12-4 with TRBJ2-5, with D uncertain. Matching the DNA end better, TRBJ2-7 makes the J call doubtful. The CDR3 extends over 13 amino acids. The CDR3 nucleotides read TGTGCCAGCAGTTTAAACAGAAACTACGAGCAGTACTTC. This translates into CASSLNRNYEQYF.

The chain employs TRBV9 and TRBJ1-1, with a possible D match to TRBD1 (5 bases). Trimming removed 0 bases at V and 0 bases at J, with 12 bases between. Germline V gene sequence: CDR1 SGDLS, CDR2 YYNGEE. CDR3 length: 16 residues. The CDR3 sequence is CASSVGSTGVNTEAFF. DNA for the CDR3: TGTGCCAGCAGCGTAGGGTCCACAGGAGTGAACACTGAAGCTTTCTTT.

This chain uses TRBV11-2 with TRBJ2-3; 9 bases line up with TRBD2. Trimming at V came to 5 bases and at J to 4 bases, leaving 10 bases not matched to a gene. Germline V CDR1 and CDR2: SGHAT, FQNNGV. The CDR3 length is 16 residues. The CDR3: CASSRRSGSGADTQYF. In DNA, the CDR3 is TGTGCCAGCAGCCGTCGTAGCGGGAGTGGGGCAGATACGCAGTATTTT.

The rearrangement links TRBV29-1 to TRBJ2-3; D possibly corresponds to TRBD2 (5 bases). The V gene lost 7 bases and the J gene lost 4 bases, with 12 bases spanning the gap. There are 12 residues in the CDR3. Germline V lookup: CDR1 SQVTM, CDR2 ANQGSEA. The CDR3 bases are TGCAGCGCCAGCCTTAGCGCAGATACGCAGTATTTT. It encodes CSASLSADTQYF.

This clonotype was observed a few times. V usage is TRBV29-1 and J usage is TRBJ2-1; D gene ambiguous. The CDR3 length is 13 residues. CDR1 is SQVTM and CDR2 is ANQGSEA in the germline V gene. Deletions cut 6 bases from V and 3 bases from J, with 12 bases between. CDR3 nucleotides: TGCAGCGTCCTTAGCCTCGGCTACAATGAGCAGTTCTTC. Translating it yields CSVLSLGYNEQFF.

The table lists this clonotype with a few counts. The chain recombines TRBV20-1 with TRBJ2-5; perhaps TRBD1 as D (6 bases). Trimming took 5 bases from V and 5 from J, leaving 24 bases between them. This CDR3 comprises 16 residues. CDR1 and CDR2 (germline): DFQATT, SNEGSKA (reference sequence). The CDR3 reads CSAPKAGTPNRETQYF. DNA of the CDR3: TGCAGTGCTCCAAAGGCCGGGACACCGAATAGGGAGACCCAGTACTTC.

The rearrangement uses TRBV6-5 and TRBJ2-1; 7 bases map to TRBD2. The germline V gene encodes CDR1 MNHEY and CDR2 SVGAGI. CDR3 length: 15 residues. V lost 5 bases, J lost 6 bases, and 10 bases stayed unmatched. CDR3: CASSTGTTGTNEQFF. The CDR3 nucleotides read TGTGCCAGCAGTACCGGGACTACCGGTACCAATGAGCAGTTCTTC.

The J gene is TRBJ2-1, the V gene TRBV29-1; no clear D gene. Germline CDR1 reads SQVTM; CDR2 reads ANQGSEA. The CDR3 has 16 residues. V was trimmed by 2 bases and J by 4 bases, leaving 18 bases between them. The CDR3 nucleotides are TGCAGCGTTGAAAGGTACTACGGTAACGAGTACAATGAGCAGTTCTTC. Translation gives CSVERYYGNEYNEQFF.

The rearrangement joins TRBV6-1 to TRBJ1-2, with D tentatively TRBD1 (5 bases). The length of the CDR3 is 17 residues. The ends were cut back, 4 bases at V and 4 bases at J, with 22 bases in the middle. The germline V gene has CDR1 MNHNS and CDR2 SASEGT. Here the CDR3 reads CASSARQGRIGSYGYTF. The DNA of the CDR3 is TGTGCCAGCAGTGCAAGGCAGGGAAGGATCGGTAGCTATGGCTACACCTTC.

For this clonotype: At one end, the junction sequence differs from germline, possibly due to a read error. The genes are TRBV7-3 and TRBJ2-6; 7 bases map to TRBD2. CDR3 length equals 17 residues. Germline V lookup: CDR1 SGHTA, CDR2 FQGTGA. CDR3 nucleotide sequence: TGTGCCAGCAGCTTAGGGACTATCAGCTCTGGGGCCAACGTCCGGACTTTC. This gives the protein CASSLGTISSGANVRTF.

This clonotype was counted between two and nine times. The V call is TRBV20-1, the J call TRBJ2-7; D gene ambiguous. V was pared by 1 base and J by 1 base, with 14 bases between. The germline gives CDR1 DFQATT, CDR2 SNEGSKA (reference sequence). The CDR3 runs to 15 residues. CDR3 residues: CSARADGARSYEQYF. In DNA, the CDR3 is TGCAGTGCTAGAGCAGACGGAGCGAGATCCTACGAGCAGTACTTC.

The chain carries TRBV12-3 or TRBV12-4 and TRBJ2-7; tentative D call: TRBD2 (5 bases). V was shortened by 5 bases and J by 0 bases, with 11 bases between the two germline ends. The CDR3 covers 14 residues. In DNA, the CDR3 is TGTGCCAGCAGTACTAGGACCCTCTCCTACGAGCAGTACTTC. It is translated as CASSTRTLSYEQYF.

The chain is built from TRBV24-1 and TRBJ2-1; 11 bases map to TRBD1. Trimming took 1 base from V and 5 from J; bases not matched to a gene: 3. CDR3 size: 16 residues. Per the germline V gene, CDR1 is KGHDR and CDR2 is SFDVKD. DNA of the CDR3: TGTGCCACCAGTGATTTTGGGACAGGGGGAGACAATGAGCAGTTCTTC. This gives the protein CATSDFGTGGDNEQFF.

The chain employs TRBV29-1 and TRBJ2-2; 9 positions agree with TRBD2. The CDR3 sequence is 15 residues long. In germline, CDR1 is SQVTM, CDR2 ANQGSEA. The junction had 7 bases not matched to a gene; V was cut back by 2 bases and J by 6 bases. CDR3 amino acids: CSVEKAGGGAGELFF. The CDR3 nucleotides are TGCAGCGTTGAAAAGGCGGGAGGGGGGGCCGGGGAGCTGTTTTTT.

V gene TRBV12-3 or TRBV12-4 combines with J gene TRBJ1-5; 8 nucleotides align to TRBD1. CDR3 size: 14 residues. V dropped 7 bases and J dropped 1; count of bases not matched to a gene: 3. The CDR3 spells CASTRTGSNQPQHF. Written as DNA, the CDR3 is TGTGCCAGCACCAGGACAGGGAGCAATCAGCCCCAGCATTTT.

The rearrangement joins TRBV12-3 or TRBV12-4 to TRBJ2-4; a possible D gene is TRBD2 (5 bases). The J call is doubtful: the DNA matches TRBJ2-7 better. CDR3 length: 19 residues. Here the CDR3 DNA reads TGTGCCAGCAGTTTACCCTCTCTAAATGTAGAGGGTCCCTTCTACGAGCAGTACTTC. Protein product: CASSLPSLNVEGPFYEQYF.

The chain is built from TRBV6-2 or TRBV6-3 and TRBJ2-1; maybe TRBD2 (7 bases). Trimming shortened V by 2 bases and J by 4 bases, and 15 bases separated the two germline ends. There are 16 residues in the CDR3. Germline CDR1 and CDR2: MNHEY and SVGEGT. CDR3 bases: TGTGCCAGCAGTTACGCGGGGGCGGGAGATTACAATGAGCAGTTCTTC. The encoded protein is CASSYAGAGDYNEQFF.